The rows below give T cell receptor beta chains drawn from one sample of a study of cytomegalovirus exposure and HLA in healthy donors. Method: immunoSEQ multiplex PCR; TCRdb's copy keeps in-frame clones and lacks some. This sample has 200,000 or so clones, with more than 75% found just once. The source material was PBMCs. These receptor sequences come from a man younger than 30 in good health and CMV-seropositive. The CDR3 runs from the conserved cysteine through the conserved F or W. D genes are given only for firm matches. The size entry is marked missing in some rows and otherwise reads once, few, many or a size class.

>TRBV6-4|-|TRBJ2-1|TRBD2
CASSDGAGGPHEQFF
TGTGCCAGCAGTGACGGGGCGGGAGGGCCCCATGAGCAGTTCTTC
>TRBV29-1|-|TRBJ2-1|TRBD2
CSVGRAGGPDEQFF
TGCAGCGTTGGTAGGGCGGGAGGGCCGGATGAGCAGTTCTTC
>TRBV30|-|TRBJ1-1|TRBD1
CACTGVVTEAFF
TGTGCCTGTACAGGGGTGGTCACTGAAGCTTTCTTT
>TRBV5-1|-|TRBJ2-1|TRBD2
CASSPFLSSGSQNEQFF
TGCGCCAGCAGCCCCTTCTTAAGTAGCGGGAGTCAGAATGAGCAGTTCTTC
>TRBV9|-|TRBJ1-4|TRBD1
CASSVDGTGNEKLFF
TGTGCCAGCAGCGTAGACGGGACAGGGAATGAAAAACTGTTTTTT
>TRBV10-3|-|TRBJ2-7|-
CAISSSGTYEQYF
TGTGCCATCAGTTCCTCCGGGACTTACGAGCAGTACTTC
>TRBV4-1|-|TRBJ2-1|TRBD2
CASSPLGKREYNEQFF
TGCGCCAGCAGCCCCCTAGGTAAGCGGGAGTACAATGAGCAGTTCTTC
>TRBV11-2|-|TRBJ2-2|-
CASSPEGGASVGELFF
TGTGCCAGCAGCCCCGAGGGGGGGGCGTCGGTCGGGGAGCTGTTTTTT
>TRBV9|-|TRBJ1-1|TRBD1
CASSNSPGQGVLGNTEAFF
TGTGCCAGCAGCAACTCCCCGGGACAGGGGGTATTAGGGAACACTGAAGCTTTCTTT
>TRBV6-5|-|TRBJ1-5|TRBD1
CASRGQGSNQPQHF
TGTGCCAGCAGAGGACAGGGGAGCAATCAGCCCCAGCATTTT
>TRBV5-1|-|TRBJ2-1|TRBD1
CASSIIPGQGYNEQFF
TGCGCCAGCAGCATAATCCCGGGACAGGGCTACAATGAGCAGTTCTTC
>TRBV5-1|-|TRBJ2-7|TRBD2
CASSSDRGPSLGLAGGLGEQYF
TGCGCCAGCAGCTCGGACAGGGGGCCGAGCCTAGGACTAGCGGGAGGGCTGGGAGAGCAGTACTTC
>TRBV5-6|-|TRBJ1-2|-
CASSLGSNRGYTF
TGTGCCAGCAGCTTGGGGTCTAATCGGGGCTACACCTTC
>TRBV5-4|few|TRBJ2-5|-
CASSPARYQETQYF
TGTGCCAGCAGCCCCGCTAGGTACCAAGAGACCCAGTACTTC
>TRBV30|-|TRBJ1-5|TRBD1
CAWSVGTGNQPQHF
TGTGCCTGGAGTGTGGGGACAGGCAATCAGCCCCAGCATTTT
>TRBV9|-|TRBJ1-2|-
CASSPTAALANYGYTF
TGTGCCAGCAGCCCAACAGCGGCCCTAGCTAACTATGGCTACACCTTC
>TRBV9|-|TRBJ2-1|-
CASSVGQRESGRFF
TGTGCCAGCAGCGTAGGACAGAGGGAGAGCGGGCGGTTCTTC
>TRBV25-1|-|TRBJ2-7|-
CASSELGVGTDEQYF
TGTGCCAGCAGTGAACTGGGTGTAGGGACTGACGAGCAGTACTTC
>TRBV6-5|-|TRBJ2-5|-
CASSYSGRGQETQYF
TGTGCCAGCAGTTACTCGGGCAGGGGCCAAGAGACCCAGTACTTC
>TRBV5-4|-|TRBJ2-1|-
CASSWGPGNEQFF
TGTGCCAGCAGCTGGGGGCCCGGGAATGAGCAGTTCTTC
>TRBV29-1|-|TRBJ1-1|-
CSVEDRNTYTEAFF
TGCAGCGTTGAAGATCGTAATACTTACACTGAAGCTTTCTTT
>TRBV30|-|TRBJ1-4|-
CAWSASAARWEKLFF
TGTGCCTGGAGTGCGTCGGCGGCAAGATGGGAAAAACTGTTTTTT
>TRBV7-2|-|TRBJ1-1|-
CASSLFGGASTEAFF
TGTGCCAGCAGCTTATTTGGGGGGGCTAGCACTGAAGCTTTCTTT
>TRBV15|once|TRBJ2-3|TRBD2
CATSSLRTSGKGDTQYF
TGTGCCACCAGCAGTTTAAGGACTAGCGGGAAGGGAGATACGCAGTATTTT
>TRBV28|-|TRBJ1-2|TRBD1
CASTTTRGVRGYTF
TGTGCCAGCACCACAACCAGGGGGGTTAGGGGCTACACCTTC
>TRBV11-2|-|TRBJ1-2|-
CASSSIRGGGYGYTF
TGTGCCAGCAGCTCCATCCGAGGGGGGGGCTATGGCTACACCTTC
>TRBV6-5|-|TRBJ2-7|-
CASSYGAQGSSYEQYF
TGTGCCAGCAGTTACGGAGCCCAGGGAAGCTCCTACGAGCAGTACTTC
>TRBV30|once|TRBJ2-5|TRBD2
CAFRGGGTQYF
TGTGCCTTTCGGGGGGGTGGTACCCAGTACTTC
>TRBV27|-|TRBJ2-1|TRBD2
CASSLGLARGEQFF
TGTGCCAGCAGTCTCGGACTAGCGAGGGGTGAGCAGTTCTTC
>TRBV30|-|TRBJ1-1|-
CAWSVTGRDLWSEAFF
TGTGCCTGGAGTGTAACGGGGAGGGATCTATGGAGTGAAGCTTTCTTT
>TRBV19|-|TRBJ2-6|TRBD2
CASSKTSEGANVLTF
TGTGCCAGTAGCAAGACTAGCGAAGGGGCCAACGTCCTGACTTTC
>TRBV6-5|-|TRBJ1-2|TRBD1
CASSYSYRGRVNGYTF
TGTGCCAGCAGTTACTCCTACAGGGGGCGGGTTAATGGCTACACCTTC
>TRBV29-1|-|TRBJ1-1|TRBD1
CSVIQGPEAFF
TGCAGCGTAATACAGGGGCCTGAAGCTTTCTTT
>TRBV27|-|TRBJ2-4|-
CASSPRTTALDLAKNIQYF
TGTGCCAGCAGTCCCCGGACAACAGCTCTAGATCTAGCCAAAAACATTCAGTACTTC
>TRBV29-1|once|TRBJ2-5|TRBD2
CSVKLAGLWQETQYF
TGCAGCGTTAAGCTAGCGGGCCTCTGGCAAGAGACCCAGTACTTC
>TRBV29-1|-|TRBJ2-1|TRBD1
CSVDKTGTGGLNEQFF
TGCAGCGTTGACAAAACCGGGACAGGAGGGCTCAATGAGCAGTTCTTC
>TRBV14|-|TRBJ2-1|-
CASSQGSAASALSVQFF
TGTGCCAGCAGCCAAGGGTCAGCGGCCAGCGCCTTATCTGTGCAGTTCTTC
>TRBV5-4|-|TRBJ1-3|-
CASSSGLQGHSGNTIYF
TGTGCCAGCAGCTCGGGGCTTCAGGGACATTCTGGAAACACCATATATTTT
>TRBV4-3|-|TRBJ2-2|TRBD2
CASSQGASGRNTGELFF
TGCGCCAGCAGCCAAGGGGCTAGCGGGAGGAACACCGGGGAGCTGTTTTTT
>TRBV9|-|TRBJ1-2|-
CASSVVPPGNYGYTF
TGTGCCAGCAGCGTAGTCCCACCAGGGAACTATGGCTACACCTTC
>TRBV6-5|-|TRBJ2-3|TRBD1
CASSLDRGPDTQYF
TGTGCCAGCAGCTTGGACAGGGGGCCAGATACGCAGTATTTT
>TRBV5-6|-|TRBJ2-7|TRBD2
CASSLATPGGWSYEQYF
TGTGCCAGCAGCTTGGCCACCCCGGGAGGGTGGTCCTACGAGCAGTACTTC
>TRBV7-2|-|TRBJ1-5|TRBD1
CASSRDRNSNQPQHF
TGTGCCAGCAGCCGGGACAGGAATAGCAATCAGCCCCAGCATTTT
>TRBV2|-|TRBJ1-3|-
CASSGGQNSGNTIYF
TGTGCCAGCAGTGGGGGCCAAAACTCTGGAAACACCATATATTTT
>TRBV2|few|TRBJ2-5|-
CASSVDGQQETQYF
TGTGCCAGCAGTGTGGACGGACAACAAGAGACCCAGTACTTC
>TRBV7-2|-|TRBJ1-2|TRBD1
CASSLTGQGDGYTF
TGTGCCAGCAGCTTAACAGGACAGGGGGATGGCTACACCTTC
>TRBV6-5|-|TRBJ2-7|-
CASSLLEDEQYF
TGTGCCAGCAGTCTACTAGAAGACGAGCAGTACTTC
>TRBV5-1|-|TRBJ2-3|TRBD2
CASSLMTSGKSTDTQYF
TGCGCCAGCAGCTTGATGACTAGCGGGAAGAGCACAGATACGCAGTATTTT
>TRBV4-3|few|TRBJ1-5|TRBD1
CASSPGQGSQPQHF
TGCGCCAGCAGCCCCGGACAGGGATCTCAGCCCCAGCATTTT